The 14 T cell receptor beta chains listed next were all sequenced from one sample in a study of T-cell memory formation after mild COVID-19. TCRdb used MiXCR to reprocess the 5' RACE reads, holding one entry per CDR3 protein. Here the sample spans 190,000 or so distinct CDR3 sequences, roughly a fifth being singletons. Sequencing used PBMCs or a T cell subset sorted from them (not recorded which). These receptors all stem from an adult woman who had mild COVID-19 (a few samples of this study predate the infection). Cell type and time point are not known.

The V and J genes are TRBV7-6 and TRBJ1-1, with unresolved D. The germline V gene encodes CDR1 SGHVS and CDR2 FNYEAQ. The CDR3 has 15 residues. Trimming shortened V by 2 bases and J by 3 bases, and 13 bases separated the two germline ends. CDR3 protein: CASSLLGGLDTEAFF. The CDR3 DNA reads TGTGCCAGCAGCTTATTAGGAGGGCTTGACACTGAAGCTTTCTTT.

This clonotype was found a few times. The gene calls are TRBV4-2 and TRBJ2-1; TRBD1 aligns across 7 bases. The CDR3 loop spans 17 amino acids. V was clipped by 0 bases and J by 7 bases; unmatched bases: 12. Germline V lookup: CDR1 LGHNA, CDR2 YNFKEQ. This CDR3 reads CASSQEGLGGSLNEQFF. CDR3 nucleotides: TGTGCCAGCAGCCAAGAGGGGCTAGGGGGCTCCTTGAATGAGCAGTTCTTC.

The rearrangement joins TRBV29-1 to TRBJ2-5, with D hard to call. The germline V and J ends were trimmed by 6 bases and 5 bases, with 13 bases remaining between them. The germline gives CDR1 SQVTM, CDR2 ANQGSEA. The CDR3 is 12 residues long. CDR3 region: CSVPRVPETQYF. The CDR3 DNA sequence: TGCAGCGTACCTAGGGTCCCGGAGACCCAGTACTTC.

This chain uses TRBV13 with TRBJ1-3; no clear D gene. Per the germline V gene, CDR1 is PRHDT and CDR2 is FYEKMQ (reference sequence). The V end lost 5 bases, the J end lost 3 bases, and 20 bases lay between the germline ends. The CDR3 contains 17 residues. CDR3 protein: CASSGLGRKDDGNTIYF. CDR3 bases: TGTGCCAGCAGCGGCCTTGGAAGGAAGGATGATGGAAACACCATATATTTT.

This clonotype has a handful of counts. The chain employs TRBV10-3 and TRBJ2-7; D is perhaps TRBD2 (6 bases). With 3 bases removed from V and 1 base from J, the gap between germline ends came to 10 bases. The CDR3 spans 14 residues. Germline V gives CDR1 ENHRY, CDR2 SYGVKD. The CDR3 sequence is CAISEASGSYEQYF. CDR3 nucleotides: TGTGCCATCAGTGAAGCCAGCGGGTCCTACGAGCAGTACTTC.

The CDR3 loop reads CASSSLTGVTDTQYF. The CDR3 DNA is TGTGCCAGCAGTTCGTTAACCGGGGTCACAGATACGCAGTATTTT. J is TRBJ2-3 and V is TRBV12-3 or TRBV12-4, with TRBD2 as a possible D gene (5 bases). V was trimmed by 4 bases and J by 2 bases, leaving 13 bases between them. The CDR3 has 15 amino acids.

A few counts support this clonotype. The V and J genes are TRBV6-5 and TRBJ2-2; D is undetermined. The CDR3 has 12 amino acids. Germline-derived CDR1 and CDR2 are MNHEY and SVGAGI. Trimming cost V 1 base and J 7 bases, with 4 bases left between them. CDR3 protein: CASSYYDGELFF. The DNA for the CDR3 is TGTGCCAGCAGTTACTACGACGGGGAGCTGTTTTTT.

The chain links TRBV29-1 to TRBJ2-1; unclear D gene. The CDR3 is 10 amino acids. Trimming cost V 5 bases and J 7 bases, with 6 bases left between them. Germline values: CDR1 SQVTM, CDR2 ANQGSEA. The CDR3 DNA sequence: TGCAGCGTTTTGCGGAATGAGCAGTTCTTC. Translating gives CSVLRNEQFF.

The V gene is TRBV7-9, the J gene TRBJ1-2; perhaps TRBD1 as D (6 bases). The germline gives CDR1 SEHNR, CDR2 FQNEAQ (reference sequence). V lost 3 bases to trimming and J lost 8 bases, with 13 bases between them. This CDR3 spans 13 amino acids. CDR3 sequence: CASSLAGAQGYTF. In DNA form, the CDR3 reads TGTGCCAGCAGCTTGGCGGGGGCGCAGGGCTACACCTTC.

This chain uses TRBV20-1 with TRBJ1-2, with TRBD1 matching 7 bases. This CDR3 is built from 18 residues. The junction had 26 bases not matched to a gene; V was cut back by 5 bases and J by 8 bases. CDR1 and CDR2 from the germline V gene are DFQATT and SNEGSKA (reference sequence). CDR3 DNA sequence: TGCAGTGCTCCTTTTTTAACAGGGGACACTGGAGTGGCTGGGGGCTACACCTTC. This sequence encodes CSAPFLTGDTGVAGGYTF.

The chain has TRBV3-1 and TRBJ2-5; 11 nucleotides line up with TRBD2. The CDR3 contains 16 residues. J gave up 2 bases and V 0 bases, and 2 bases lay outside the gene matches. In germline, CDR1 is LGHDT, CDR2 YNNKEL (reference sequence). The CDR3 loop reads CASSQEGTSGQETQYF. CDR3 nucleotide sequence: TGTGCCAGCAGCCAAGAAGGGACTAGCGGACAAGAGACCCAGTACTTC.

This clonotype was recorded a few times. The rearrangement joins TRBV12-5 to TRBJ1-1; D is possibly TRBD1 (5 bases). The V gene's germline CDR1 is LGHNT and CDR2 FRNRAP. V lost 3 bases, J lost 3 bases, and 5 bases lay in between. CDR3 length equals 12 residues. The CDR3 nucleotides are TGTGCTAGTGGTTTAGGGGACACTGAAGCTTTCTTT. Translated: CASGLGDTEAFF.

The CDR3 nucleotides read TGTGCCAGCAGTTCTCGGGTTAACTATGGCTACACCTTC. Encoded protein: CASSSRVNYGYTF. J is TRBJ1-2 and V is TRBV12-3 or TRBV12-4; the D is unclear. The CDR3 is made up of 13 amino acids. Deletions cut 4 bases from V and 1 base from J, with 7 bases between.

V is TRBV6-1 and J is TRBJ2-7; D possibly uses TRBD1 or TRBD2 (5 bases each). The CDR3 spans 14 residues. V was clipped by 3 bases and J by 3 bases, with 12 bases between them. Germline V gives CDR1 MNHNS, CDR2 SASEGT. CDR3 sequence: CASSEFRDLYEQYF. CDR3 nucleotide sequence: TGTGCCAGCAGTGAGTTCCGGGACCTCTACGAGCAGTACTTC.